The 23 T cell receptor beta chains below come from one sample, sequenced in a study of OX40 agonist ivuxolimab in advanced cancers. Data came from immunoSEQ multiplex PCR; TCRdb stores just in-frame clones and leaves some out. The data contain about 60,000 clones, about 93% of them seen just once; the ten biggest clones take up around 18%. The specimen comprised CD4+ or CD8+ T cells sorted from blood, sampled in a trial of the OX40 agonist ivuxolimab. The receptor set was obtained from an adult with an advanced solid tumor such as melanoma, head and neck, liver or kidney cancer.

The chain couples TRBV9 to TRBJ2-1; 12 bases line up with TRBD2. The CDR3 sequence is 14 residues long. V was pared by 2 bases and J by 9 bases, with 3 bases of the junction left unmatched. Germline CDR1 SGDLS, CDR2 YYNGEE. The CDR3 DNA reads as TGTGCCAGCAGCGTCCGACTAGCGGGAGTTGAGCAGTTCTTC. It specifies CASSVRLAGVEQFF.

The chain employs TRBV6-5 and TRBJ2-7; D is possibly TRBD2 (6 bases). CDR1 and CDR2 from the germline V gene are MNHEY and SVGAGI. This CDR3 has 14 amino acids. Trimming took off 5 bases at V and 2 bases at J, with 13 bases between the two ends. This CDR3 reads CASSTRRGAYEQYF. The CDR3 DNA reads TGTGCCAGCAGTACCCGGAGGGGAGCCTACGAGCAGTACTTC.

The V gene is TRBV19, the J gene TRBJ1-3, with D possibly matching TRBD1 (6 bases). CDR3 length: 15 amino acids. Germline loops: CDR1 LNHDA, CDR2 SQIVND (reference sequence). The V end lost 5 bases, the J end lost 0 bases, and 11 bases lay between the germline ends. The CDR3, as DNA: TGTGCCAGTAGTGTCGGACAGAACTCTGGAAACACCATATATTTT. It translates to CASSVGQNSGNTIYF.

This clone is a singleton in its sample. The chain combines TRBV2 with TRBJ2-3; 9 bases align to TRBD1. There are 17 residues in the CDR3. CDR1 and CDR2 (germline): SNHLY, FYNNEI. V trimming: 3 bases; J trimming: 2 bases; junction bases outside the gene matches: 9. Written as DNA, the CDR3 is TGTGCCAGCAGTGAGACAGGGGGGGTTTATTTCACAGATACGCAGTATTTT. Its protein product is CASSETGGVYFTDTQYF.

This clone showed up just once. This chain uses TRBV15 with TRBJ2-3, with 9 bases identical to TRBD2. The CDR3 is made up of 17 amino acids. Germline trimming cut 1 base from V and 2 bases from J; bases unmatched to any gene: 7. Germline CDR1 is LNHNV and CDR2 is YYDKDF (reference sequence). CDR3 nucleotides: TGTGCCACCAGCAGAGTTGGCCTAGCGGGGCTCACAGATACGCAGTATTTT. Protein product: CATSRVGLAGLTDTQYF.

The chain has TRBV2 and TRBJ1-2; D remains ambiguous. The CDR3 is 15 amino acids. Trimming stripped 2 bases from V and 3 bases from J, with 13 bases between. From germline, CDR1 is SNHLY and CDR2 FYNNEI. The CDR3 protein is CASSESSASYYGYTF. CDR3 sequence (DNA): TGTGCCAGCAGTGAATCGTCAGCAAGCTACTATGGCTACACCTTC.

This sequence joins TRBV29-1 and TRBJ2-7; D is perhaps TRBD1 (7 bases). This CDR3 comprises 13 residues. CDR1 and CDR2 (germline): SQVTM, ANQGSEA. V lost 6 bases and J lost 2, with 14 bases in between. The CDR3 nucleotides read TGCAGCGTCGCGGGACAGATGACCTACGAGCAGTACTTC. Protein: CSVAGQMTYEQYF.

The chain employs TRBV28 and TRBJ2-7, with 11 bases that match TRBD2. Trimming removed 5 bases from V and 2 bases from J; junction bases left unmatched: 5. CDR1 is MDHEN, CDR2 SYDVKM, per germline. CDR3 length: 15 residues. The CDR3 here is CASSAPGLAAYEQYF. The CDR3 coding sequence is TGTGCCAGCAGTGCCCCGGGACTAGCGGCCTACGAGCAGTACTTC.

This chain links TRBV28 with TRBJ2-7; weak D call: TRBD1 (5 bases). CDR3 size: 14 residues. Trimming took off 6 bases at V and 2 bases at J, with 14 bases between the two ends. Per the germline V gene, CDR1 is MDHEN and CDR2 is SYDVKM. CDR3 loop: CASSDTGLAYEQYF. DNA for the CDR3: TGTGCCAGCAGCGATACAGGTCTTGCCTACGAGCAGTACTTC. The full variable domain, rest sourced from reference TRBV28 and TRBJ2-7, is DVKVTQSSRYLVKRTGEKVFLECVQDMDHENMFWYRQDPGLGLRLIYFSYDVKMKEKGDIPEGYSVSREKKERFSLILESASTNQTSMYLCASSDTGLAYEQYFGPGTRLTVT.

The chain combines TRBV7-8 with TRBJ2-3, with D unclear. This CDR3 has 12 amino acids. The V and J ends lost 1 base and 4 bases respectively, with 3 bases between them. Germline V CDR1 and CDR2: SGHVS, FQNEAQ. The CDR3 DNA sequence: TGTGCCAGCAGCTTAGTGGCAGATACGCAGTATTTT. Protein product: CASSLVADTQYF.

V is TRBV5-4 and J is TRBJ2-2, with TRBD2 matching over 8 bases. Germline CDR1 reads SGHNT; CDR2 reads YYREEE (reference sequence). The ends lost 2 bases at V and 5 bases at J; junction bases unmatched: 8. The CDR3 has 16 amino acids. CDR3 in amino acids: CASSFWGGRTTGELFF. CDR3 DNA: TGTGCCAGCAGCTTTTGGGGCGGGAGGACAACCGGGGAGCTGTTTTTT.

The rearrangement links TRBV27 to TRBJ2-3; weak D call: TRBD1 (5 bases). The germline CDR1 and CDR2 sequences are MNHEY and SMNVEV (reference sequence). V gave up 7 bases and J gave up 3 bases, with 5 bases separating them. The CDR3 is 11 residues long. The CDR3 DNA is TGTGCCAGCACAGGGACAGATACGCAGTATTTT. Protein sequence: CASTGTDTQYF.

The chain uses TRBV7-8 and TRBJ1-4; D is ambiguous. Trimming took off 5 bases at V and 12 bases at J, with 19 bases between the two ends. This CDR3 spans 14 amino acids. Germline V gives CDR1 SGHVS, CDR2 FQNEAQ. CDR3: CASSVLGGVEELFF. The CDR3 coding sequence is TGTGCCAGCAGCGTACTAGGTGGAGTTGAGGAACTGTTTTTT.

J is TRBJ1-5 and V is TRBV28, with D perhaps TRBD1 (6 bases). The CDR3 covers 15 residues. Trimming took 4 bases from V and 3 from J, leaving 13 bases between them. CDR1 is MDHEN and CDR2 is SYDVKM in the germline V gene. The CDR3 nucleotides read TGTGCCAGCAGTTCACCCGGGACATTCAATCAGCCCCAGCATTTT. It yields the protein CASSSPGTFNQPQHF.

CDR3 protein: CASSQGTSGSSYEQYF. The DNA for the CDR3 is TGCGCCAGCAGCCAAGGGACTAGCGGGAGTTCCTACGAGCAGTACTTC. This chain links TRBV4-3 with TRBJ2-7; 13 nucleotides line up with TRBD2. V lost 1 base, J lost 1 base, and 1 base stayed unmatched. The CDR3 has 16 amino acids. Germline V gene sequence: CDR1 LGHNA, CDR2 YSLEER.

By its share, this clone is medium-sized (0.01 to 0.1%). The V gene is TRBV27, the J gene TRBJ2-5; D call uncertain. From germline, CDR1 is MNHEY and CDR2 SMNVEV (reference sequence). The length of the CDR3 is 12 residues. The ends were cut back, 5 bases at V and 0 bases at J, with 4 bases in the middle. CDR3 region: CASSPNQETQYF. The CDR3 DNA reads TGTGCCAGCAGTCCGAACCAAGAGACCCAGTACTTC.

DNA for the CDR3: TGTGCCAGCCGCCGACTTTGGGGAACCGGGGAGCTGTTTTTT. Translated: CASRRLWGTGELFF. This chain uses TRBV11-2 with TRBJ2-2; D uncertain. The CDR3 covers 14 residues. The V end was cut by 8 bases, the J end by 5 bases, with 15 bases between. Germline values: CDR1 SGHAT, CDR2 FQNNGV.

The chain employs TRBV2 and TRBJ1-5; D is uncertain. Trimming left V 6 bases short and J 7 bases short, with 16 bases between. CDR3 length: 14 residues. Germline V CDR1 and CDR2: SNHLY, FYNNEI. CDR3 DNA sequence: TGTGCCAGCAGCCGAAGCGGCGGGTTCCAGCCCCAGCATTTT. Translation: CASSRSGGFQPQHF. The full variable domain, in which reference TRBV2 and TRBJ1-5 provide the parts outside the CDR3, is EPEVTQTPSHQVTQMGQEVILRCVPISNHLYFYWYRQILGQKVEFLVSFYNNEISEKSEIFDDQFSVERPDGSNFTLKIRSTKLEDSAMYFCASSRSGGFQPQHFGDGTRLSIL.

The V gene is TRBV13, the J gene TRBJ2-1; 8 bases are shared with TRBD2. Germline CDR1 PRHDT, CDR2 FYEKMQ (reference sequence). V gave up 4 bases and J gave up 6 bases; unmatched junction bases: 8. There are 15 residues in the CDR3. In DNA form, the CDR3 reads TGTGCCAGCAGCTCTAGCGGGCGAGGGGCCAATGAGCAGTTCTTC. Encoded protein: CASSSSGRGANEQFF.

The rearrangement uses TRBV9 and TRBJ2-1; D ambiguous. This CDR3 region has 11 residues. Germline CDR1 and CDR2: SGDLS and YYNGEE. The germline V and J ends were trimmed by 4 bases and 8 bases, with 7 bases remaining between them. The CDR3 spells CASSLGDEQFF. DNA of the CDR3: TGTGCCAGCAGCCTTGGGGATGAGCAGTTCTTC.

The rearrangement joins TRBV11-2 to TRBJ2-7; 7 bases are a match to TRBD1. Germline CDR1 and CDR2: SGHAT and FQNNGV. CDR3 length: 15 amino acids. V was clipped by 6 bases and J by 2 bases; unmatched bases: 10. CDR3 sequence reads: CASRETGRRTYEQYF. CDR3 nucleotides: TGTGCCAGCAGGGAGACAGGGCGTAGGACCTACGAGCAGTACTTC.

The chain recombines TRBV5-6 with TRBJ2-6; 8 bases map to TRBD1. This CDR3 region has 17 residues. Trimming took 6 bases from V and 0 from J; bases not matched to a gene: 8. Germline values: CDR1 SGHDT, CDR2 YYEEEE. CDR3: CASKGTGGHSGANVLTF. DNA for the CDR3: TGTGCCAGCAAAGGGACAGGTGGCCACTCTGGGGCCAACGTCCTGACTTTC.

This clone was counted between two and nine times. The chain joins TRBV6-5 to TRBJ2-2; 7 nucleotides line up with TRBD2. J gave up 5 bases and V 0 bases, and 3 bases lay outside the gene matches. Germline loops: CDR1 MNHEY, CDR2 SVGAGI. The CDR3 contains 15 residues. As DNA, the CDR3 is TGTGCCAGCAGTTACTCGTTTAGCGGGACCGGGGAGCTGTTTTTT. Translated: CASSYSFSGTGELFF.